Listed below are T cell receptor beta chains from one sample, sequenced in a study of CD8 T cells in Susac syndrome. MiXCR, run by TCRdb on the immunoSEQ multiplex PCR reads, gives a single entry per CDR3 protein. The sample has hundreds of thousands of distinct CDR3 sequences; roughly 96% are singletons. Sequencing input: CD4+ T cells from PBMCs. The receptor set was obtained from a human donor with multiple sclerosis. Each CDR3 is given with its conserved first and last residue. A D gene is named only where the DNA matches it firmly. Clone size, where shown, is once, few, many, or a class for clones that have expanded.

cdr3_aa cdr3_nt j_call clone_size v_call d_call
CASSYSKAASSYEQYF TGTGCCAGCAGTTACTCGAAGGCAGCCTCCTCCTACGAGCAGTACTTC TRBJ2-7 NA TRBV6-6 NA
CASSQVIARGKNIQYF TGCGCCAGCAGCCAAGTGATAGCACGAGGCAAAAACATTCAGTACTTC TRBJ2-4 NA TRBV4-1 NA
CASRSGRAGDTQYF TGTGCCAGCAGAAGCGGGAGGGCGGGAGATACGCAGTATTTT TRBJ2-3 NA TRBV9 TRBD2
CAWSVRQETQYF TGTGCCTGGAGTGTACGCCAGGAGACCCAGTACTTC TRBJ2-5 NA TRBV30 NA
CASSQDSSRGQALHF TGTGCCAGCAGCCAAGATTCCTCCCGGGGGCAAGCCCTCCACTTT TRBJ1-6 NA TRBV3-1 NA
CASSPNQPQHF TGTGCCAGCAGCCCCAATCAGCCCCAGCATTTT TRBJ1-5 NA TRBV11-3 NA
CASSVGQGKAQETQYF TGTGCCAGCAGCGTAGGACAGGGGAAGGCCCAAGAGACCCAGTACTTC TRBJ2-5 NA TRBV9 TRBD1
CASSFPLSRDRGRTEAFF TGCGCCAGCAGCTTCCCCCTGTCCCGGGACAGGGGGCGCACTGAAGCTTTCTTT TRBJ1-1 NA TRBV5-1 TRBD1
CAWTQGGRLYEQYF TGTGCCTGGACACAAGGCGGGAGGCTCTACGAGCAGTACTTC TRBJ2-7 NA TRBV30 TRBD2
CASGLSRRSTDTQYF TGTGCTAGTGGTTTGAGTAGAAGAAGCACAGATACGCAGTATTTT TRBJ2-3 NA TRBV12-5 NA
CASSVTRGGTGELFF TGTGCCAGCAGTGTTACCAGGGGGGGGACCGGGGAGCTGTTTTTT TRBJ2-2 NA TRBV6-5 NA
CASSLVPGTHRRGDTQYF TGTGCCAGCAGCTTGGTACCAGGGACCCACCGGCGTGGAGATACGCAGTATTTT TRBJ2-3 once TRBV5-6 NA
CAWSVHNRNYGYTF TGTGCCTGGAGTGTACATAACAGAAACTATGGCTACACCTTC TRBJ1-2 NA TRBV30 NA
CASSLGQGGDTEAFF TGCGCCAGCAGCCTCGGACAGGGGGGAGACACTGAAGCTTTCTTT TRBJ1-1 NA TRBV5-1 TRBD1
CASKVGPYEQYF TGTGCCAGCAAAGTAGGGCCCTACGAGCAGTACTTC TRBJ2-7 NA TRBV7-2 NA
CASRRKLEAYNEQFF TGTGCCAGCAGGCGAAAACTAGAGGCCTACAATGAGCAGTTCTTC TRBJ2-1 NA TRBV12-3/TRBV12-4 NA
CASSPGQDLAKNIQYF TGCGCCAGCAGCCCCGGACAGGACTTAGCCAAAAACATTCAGTACTTC TRBJ2-4 NA TRBV4-1 TRBD1
CASSQAVRYRQETQYF TGTGCCAGCAGCCAAGCTGTCCGATACCGACAAGAGACCCAGTACTTC TRBJ2-5 NA TRBV3-1 NA